Below are 20 T cell receptor beta chains sequenced from a single sample in a study of chemoradiotherapy in HPV16-positive cancers. Generated by immunoSEQ multiplex PCR, the TCRdb table keeps only in-frame clones and is missing some. The sample yields about 53,000 clones, over 85% seen once. This specimen consisted of blood, obtained from a patient who underwent chemoradiotherapy. These receptors originate from a human donor with HPV-associated anogenital cancer.

CDR3 nucleotides: TGTGCCAGCAGCCCAACAACAGGACGCCCTAATAACTATGGCTACACCTTC. Translation gives CASSPTTGRPNNYGYTF. This chain links TRBV11-2 with TRBJ1-2; tentative D call: TRBD1 (5 bases). Trimming shortened V by 5 bases and J by 1 base, and 20 bases separated the two germline ends. CDR1 is SGHAT, CDR2 FQNNGV, per germline. The CDR3 covers 17 residues.

V and J are TRBV6-1 and TRBJ2-5; D perhaps matches TRBD1 (6 bases). This CDR3 has 13 residues. V was pared by 3 bases and J by 5 bases, with 10 bases between. Germline V gives CDR1 MNHNS, CDR2 SASEGT. The CDR3 loop is CASSDYRVETQYF. Here the CDR3 DNA reads TGTGCCAGCAGTGATTACAGGGTGGAGACCCAGTACTTC.

The chain combines TRBV18 with TRBJ2-2; D perhaps matches TRBD1 (5 bases). Germline assignment: CDR1 KGHSH and CDR2 LQKENI. This CDR3 is 15 amino acids long. V shed 2 bases and J shed 1 base, with 8 bases lying between them. CDR3: CASSPGARNTGELFF. The CDR3 nucleotides are TGTGCCAGCTCACCAGGGGCACGGAACACCGGGGAGCTGTTTTTT.

V and J are TRBV9 and TRBJ2-3; TRBD2 agrees at 12 bases. The CDR3 runs 16 residues. The V and J ends lost 2 bases and 4 bases, in that order; junction bases with no gene match: 5. Germline V gene lookup returns CDR1 SGDLS and CDR2 YYNGEE. The DNA for the CDR3 is TGTGCCAGCAGCGTCCTACTAGCGGGGGGCCCAGATACGCAGTATTTT. Residues: CASSVLLAGGPDTQYF.

V and J are TRBV19 and TRBJ2-1; the D gene is possibly TRBD1 (6 bases). Germline V gene sequence: CDR1 LNHDA, CDR2 SQIVND (reference sequence). V lost 8 bases and J 7 bases, leaving 15 bases between the germline ends. The length of the CDR3 is 13 residues. This CDR3 reads CASSRQGLNEQFF. CDR3 nucleotides: TGTGCCAGTTCCCGGCAGGGGTTAAATGAGCAGTTCTTC.

The rearrangement uses TRBV18 and TRBJ1-4; 8 bases are shared with TRBD1. This CDR3 has 16 amino acids. Germline CDR1 is KGHSH and CDR2 is LQKENI. J gave up 2 bases and V 2 bases, and 4 bases lay outside the gene matches. DNA of the CDR3: TGTGCCAGCTCACCAGCCACAGGGGGGACTAATGAAAAACTGTTTTTT. Its protein product is CASSPATGGTNEKLFF.

This clone was detected only once. The rearrangement joins TRBV6-1 to TRBJ2-7, with D perhaps TRBD1 or TRBD2 (5 bases each). The ends were cut back, 6 bases at V and 2 bases at J, with 17 bases in the middle. The germline V gene has CDR1 MNHNS and CDR2 SASEGT. CDR3 length: 15 amino acids. CDR3 region: CASREAFGGTYEQYF. CDR3 in DNA: TGTGCCAGCAGGGAGGCTTTTGGGGGAACCTACGAGCAGTACTTC.

The chain uses TRBV4-1 and TRBJ1-2, with D possibly being TRBD1 (5 bases). V lost 4 bases and J 4 bases, leaving 13 bases between the germline ends. CDR3 length equals 14 residues. CDR1 and CDR2 from the germline V gene are MGHRA and YSYEKL. CDR3 DNA sequence: TGCGCCAGCAGCCGAGGGGCCCGAGCCTATGGCTACACCTTC. It encodes CASSRGARAYGYTF.

The genes are TRBV4-2 and TRBJ2-7; 7 bases fit TRBD2. CDR1 and CDR2 (germline): LGHNA, YNFKEQ. V lost 3 bases and J lost 7; bases outside the gene matches: 6. This CDR3 comprises 13 residues. The CDR3 here is CASSQTSPREQYF. In DNA, the CDR3 is TGTGCCAGCAGCCAGACTAGCCCTCGGGAGCAGTACTTC.

This clone was observed a handful of times. The chain carries TRBV18 and TRBJ1-5; unclear D gene. Germline CDR1 is KGHSH and CDR2 is LQKENI. The length of the CDR3 is 14 residues. V was cut by 0 bases and J by 4 bases, with 7 bases left in between. The CDR3 region has the DNA TGTGCCAGCTCACCACCTTTAGTTAATCAGCCCCAGCATTTT. Its protein is CASSPPLVNQPQHF. Full variable domain (missing parts from reference TRBV18 and TRBJ1-5): NAGVMQNPRHLVRRRGQEARLRCSPMKGHSHVYWYRQLPEEGLKFMVYLQKENIIDESGMPKERFSAEFPKEGPSILRIQQVVRGDSAAYFCASSPPLVNQPQHFGDGTRLSIL.

The rearrangement joins TRBV9 to TRBJ1-5; 7 positions match TRBD1. CDR1 and CDR2 (germline): SGDLS, YYNGEE. V dropped 5 bases and J dropped 6; count of bases not matched to a gene: 8. CDR3 length: 14 residues. The CDR3 protein is CASSPGGSGQPQHF. The DNA of the CDR3 is TGTGCCAGCAGTCCAGGGGGTAGTGGTCAGCCCCAGCATTTT.

The genes are TRBV5-1 and TRBJ1-2, with a possible D match to TRBD1 (6 bases). This CDR3 spans 14 amino acids. Trimming stripped 0 bases from V and 6 bases from J, with 12 bases between. Germline CDR1 and CDR2: SGHRS and YFSETQ. The chain's CDR3 is CASSLVRTDDGYTF. The CDR3 coding sequence is TGCGCCAGCAGCTTGGTTAGGACAGACGATGGCTACACCTTC.

The chain links TRBV19 to TRBJ1-1; D perhaps matches TRBD1 (6 bases). The CDR3 is made up of 14 amino acids. Germline values: CDR1 LNHDA, CDR2 SQIVND (reference sequence). V shed 8 bases and J shed 6 bases, with 19 bases lying between them. The DNA for the CDR3 is TGTGCCAGTCGGGACCCGGGGGCCGGGGCTGAAGCTTTCTTT. Translated: CASRDPGAGAEAFF.

This clone was found once. V is TRBV19 and J is TRBJ1-1; unclear D gene. V was shortened by 5 bases and J by 1 base, with 8 bases between the two germline ends. CDR3 length: 13 amino acids. Germline V CDR1 and CDR2: LNHDA, SQIVND (reference sequence). CDR3 sequence (DNA): TGTGCCAGTAGTTTACGCGGGAACACTGAAGCTTTCTTT. It codes for CASSLRGNTEAFF.

V is TRBV30 and J is TRBJ2-5, with TRBD2 as a possible D gene (6 bases). CDR1 GTSNPN and CDR2 SVGIG come from the germline V gene (reference sequence). The CDR3 has 13 amino acids. V was shortened by 5 bases and J by 6 bases, with 16 bases between the two germline ends. CDR3 loop: CAWGQDYSKTQYF. As DNA, the CDR3 is TGTGCCTGGGGCCAGGACTATTCCAAGACCCAGTACTTC.

The V gene is TRBV23-1, the J gene TRBJ2-1, with 16 bases lining up with TRBD2. TRBV23-1 is identified as an open reading frame with a role that is uncertain. V lost 4 bases to trimming and J lost 0 bases; unmatched junction nucleotides: 12. The CDR3 extends over 21 amino acids. This CDR3 reads CASSLAGTSGRANHSYNEQFF. CDR3 nucleotides: TGCGCCAGCAGTCTAGCCGGGACTAGCGGGAGGGCCAACCACTCCTACAATGAGCAGTTCTTC.

The rearrangement uses TRBV29-1 and TRBJ1-2; tentatively, D is TRBD1 (5 bases). Trimming shortened V by 6 bases and J by 8 bases, and 19 bases separated the two germline ends. Germline lookup yields CDR1 SQVTM and CDR2 ANQGSEA. The CDR3 totals 13 residues. The CDR3 sequence: CSVGDGPAAGYTF. CDR3 sequence (DNA): TGCAGCGTCGGGGACGGACCTGCTGCCGGCTACACCTTC.

The CDR3 here is CASSPEAVYGYTF. The CDR3 DNA sequence: TGTGCCAGCAGCCCAGAGGCGGTCTATGGCTACACCTTC. The gene calls are TRBV7-6 and TRBJ1-2; D gene uncertain. V dropped 5 bases and J dropped 4 bases, with 11 bases sitting between them. Germline V lookup: CDR1 SGHVS, CDR2 FNYEAQ. The CDR3 covers 13 residues.

This clone was counted once. The rearrangement uses TRBV5-6 and TRBJ1-1, with TRBD1 as a possible D gene (6 bases). Germline CDR1 is SGHDT and CDR2 is YYEEEE. CDR3 length: 16 residues. Deletions cut 4 bases from V and 0 bases from J, with 16 bases between. The CDR3 coding sequence is TGTGCCAGCAGCCGGGGGGGCCCTTTACTGAACACTGAAGCTTTCTTT. Encoded protein: CASSRGGPLLNTEAFF.

CDR3 coding DNA: TGTGCCAGCGGGGGACAGGGGACTTTCACTGAAGCTTTCTTT. Translating gives CASGGQGTFTEAFF. V is TRBV2 and J is TRBJ1-1; the match to TRBD1 covers 10 bases. This CDR3 is 14 amino acids long. CDR1 and CDR2 (germline): SNHLY, FYNNEI. V lost 8 bases and J lost 4; bases outside the gene matches: 7.